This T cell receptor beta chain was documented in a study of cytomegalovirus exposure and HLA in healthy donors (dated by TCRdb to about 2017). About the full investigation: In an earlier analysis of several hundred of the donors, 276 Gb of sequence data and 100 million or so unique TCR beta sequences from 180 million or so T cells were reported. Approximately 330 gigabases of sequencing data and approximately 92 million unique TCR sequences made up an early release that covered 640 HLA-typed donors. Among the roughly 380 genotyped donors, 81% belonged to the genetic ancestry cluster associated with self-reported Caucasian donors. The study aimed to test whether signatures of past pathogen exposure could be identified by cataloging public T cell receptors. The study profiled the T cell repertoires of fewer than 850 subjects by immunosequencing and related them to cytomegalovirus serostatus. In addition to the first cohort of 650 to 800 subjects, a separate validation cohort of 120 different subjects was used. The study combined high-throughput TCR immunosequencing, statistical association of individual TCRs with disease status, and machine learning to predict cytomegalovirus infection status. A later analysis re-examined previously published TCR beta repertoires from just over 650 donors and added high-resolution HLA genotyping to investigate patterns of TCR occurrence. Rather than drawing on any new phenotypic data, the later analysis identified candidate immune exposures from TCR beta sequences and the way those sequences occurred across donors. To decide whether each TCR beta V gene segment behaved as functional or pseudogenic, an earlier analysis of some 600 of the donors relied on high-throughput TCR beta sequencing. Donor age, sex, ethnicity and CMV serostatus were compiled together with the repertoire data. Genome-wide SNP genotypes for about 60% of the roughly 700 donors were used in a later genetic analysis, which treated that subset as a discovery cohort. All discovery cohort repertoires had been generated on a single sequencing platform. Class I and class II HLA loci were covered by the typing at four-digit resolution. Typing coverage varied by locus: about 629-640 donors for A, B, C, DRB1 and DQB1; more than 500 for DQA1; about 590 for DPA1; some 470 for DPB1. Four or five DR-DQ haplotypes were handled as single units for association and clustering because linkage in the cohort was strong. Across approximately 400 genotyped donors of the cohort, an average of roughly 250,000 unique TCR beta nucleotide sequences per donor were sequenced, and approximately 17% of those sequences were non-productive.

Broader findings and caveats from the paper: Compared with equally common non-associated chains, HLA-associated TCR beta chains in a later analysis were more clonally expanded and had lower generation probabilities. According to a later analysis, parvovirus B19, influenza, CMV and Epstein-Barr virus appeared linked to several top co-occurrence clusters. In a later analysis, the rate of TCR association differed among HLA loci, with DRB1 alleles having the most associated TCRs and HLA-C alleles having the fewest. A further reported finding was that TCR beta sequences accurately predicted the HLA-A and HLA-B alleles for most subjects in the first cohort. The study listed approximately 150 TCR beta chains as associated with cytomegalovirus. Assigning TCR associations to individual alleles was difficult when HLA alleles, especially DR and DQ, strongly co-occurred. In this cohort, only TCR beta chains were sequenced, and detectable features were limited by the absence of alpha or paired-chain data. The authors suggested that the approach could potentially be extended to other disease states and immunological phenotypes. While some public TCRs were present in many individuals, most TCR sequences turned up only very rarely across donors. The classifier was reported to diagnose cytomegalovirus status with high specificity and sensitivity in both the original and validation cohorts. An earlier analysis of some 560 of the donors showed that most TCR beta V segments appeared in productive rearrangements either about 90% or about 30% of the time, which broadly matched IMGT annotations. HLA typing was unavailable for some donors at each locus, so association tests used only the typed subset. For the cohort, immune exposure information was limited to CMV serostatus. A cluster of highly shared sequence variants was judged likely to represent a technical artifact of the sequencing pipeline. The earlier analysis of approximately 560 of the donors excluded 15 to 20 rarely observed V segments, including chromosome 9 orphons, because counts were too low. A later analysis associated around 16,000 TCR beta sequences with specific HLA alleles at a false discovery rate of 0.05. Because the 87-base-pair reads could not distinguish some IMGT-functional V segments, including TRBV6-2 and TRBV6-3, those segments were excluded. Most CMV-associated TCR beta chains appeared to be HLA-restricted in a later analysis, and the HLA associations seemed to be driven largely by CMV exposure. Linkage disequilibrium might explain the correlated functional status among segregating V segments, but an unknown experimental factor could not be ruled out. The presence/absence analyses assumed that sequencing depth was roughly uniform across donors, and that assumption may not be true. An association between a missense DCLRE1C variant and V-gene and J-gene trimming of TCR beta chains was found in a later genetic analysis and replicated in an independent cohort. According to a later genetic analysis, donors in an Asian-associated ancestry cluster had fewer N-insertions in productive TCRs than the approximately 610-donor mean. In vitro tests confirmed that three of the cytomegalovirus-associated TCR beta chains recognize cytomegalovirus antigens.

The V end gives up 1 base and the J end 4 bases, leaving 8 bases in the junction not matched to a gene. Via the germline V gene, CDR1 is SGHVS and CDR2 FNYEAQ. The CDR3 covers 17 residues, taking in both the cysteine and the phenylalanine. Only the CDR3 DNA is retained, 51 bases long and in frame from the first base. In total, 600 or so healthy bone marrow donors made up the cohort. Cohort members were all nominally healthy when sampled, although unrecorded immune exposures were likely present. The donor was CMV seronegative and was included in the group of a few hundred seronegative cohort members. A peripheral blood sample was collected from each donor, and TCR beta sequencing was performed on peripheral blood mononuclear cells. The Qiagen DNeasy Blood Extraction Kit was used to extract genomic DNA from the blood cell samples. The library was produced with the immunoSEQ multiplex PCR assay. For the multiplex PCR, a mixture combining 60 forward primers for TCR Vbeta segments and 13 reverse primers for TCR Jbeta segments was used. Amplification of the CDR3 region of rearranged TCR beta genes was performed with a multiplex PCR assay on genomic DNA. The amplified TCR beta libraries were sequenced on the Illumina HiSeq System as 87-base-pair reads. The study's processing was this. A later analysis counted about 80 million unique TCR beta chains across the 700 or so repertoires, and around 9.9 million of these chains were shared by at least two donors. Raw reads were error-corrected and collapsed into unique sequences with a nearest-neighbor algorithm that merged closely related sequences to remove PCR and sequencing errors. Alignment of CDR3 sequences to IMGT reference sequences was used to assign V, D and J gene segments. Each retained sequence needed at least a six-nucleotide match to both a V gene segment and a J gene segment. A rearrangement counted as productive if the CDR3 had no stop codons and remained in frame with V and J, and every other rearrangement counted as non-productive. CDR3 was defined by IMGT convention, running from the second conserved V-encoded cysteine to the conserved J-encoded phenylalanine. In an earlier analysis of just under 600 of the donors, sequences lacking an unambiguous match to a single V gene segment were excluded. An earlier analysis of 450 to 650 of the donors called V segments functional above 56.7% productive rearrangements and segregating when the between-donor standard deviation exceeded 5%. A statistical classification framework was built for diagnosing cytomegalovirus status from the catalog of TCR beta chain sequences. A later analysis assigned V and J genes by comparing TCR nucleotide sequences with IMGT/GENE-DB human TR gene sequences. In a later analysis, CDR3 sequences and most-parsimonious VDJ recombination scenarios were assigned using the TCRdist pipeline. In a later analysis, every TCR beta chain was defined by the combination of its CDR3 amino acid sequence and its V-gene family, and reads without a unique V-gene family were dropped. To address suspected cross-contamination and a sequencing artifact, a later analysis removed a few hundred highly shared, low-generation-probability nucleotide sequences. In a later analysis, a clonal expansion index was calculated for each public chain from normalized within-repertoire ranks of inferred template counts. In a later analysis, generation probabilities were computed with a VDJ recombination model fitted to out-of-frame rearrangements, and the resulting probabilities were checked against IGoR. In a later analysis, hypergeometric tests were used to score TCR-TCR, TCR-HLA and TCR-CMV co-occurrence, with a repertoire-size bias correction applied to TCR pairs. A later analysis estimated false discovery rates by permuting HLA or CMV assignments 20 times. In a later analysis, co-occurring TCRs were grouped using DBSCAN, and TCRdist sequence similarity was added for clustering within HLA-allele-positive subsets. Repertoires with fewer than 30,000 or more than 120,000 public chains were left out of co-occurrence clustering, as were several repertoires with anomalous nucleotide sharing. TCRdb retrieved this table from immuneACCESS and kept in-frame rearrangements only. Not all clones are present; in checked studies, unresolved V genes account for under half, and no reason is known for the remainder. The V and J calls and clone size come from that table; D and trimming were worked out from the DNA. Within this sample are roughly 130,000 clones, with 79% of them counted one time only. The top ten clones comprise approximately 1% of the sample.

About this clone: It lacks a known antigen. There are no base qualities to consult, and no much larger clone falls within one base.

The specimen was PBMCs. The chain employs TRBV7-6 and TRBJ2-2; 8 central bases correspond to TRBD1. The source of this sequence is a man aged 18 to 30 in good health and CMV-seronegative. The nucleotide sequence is TGTGCCAGCAGCTTAGGACAGGGGCTATTTATCACCGGGGAGCTGTTTTTT. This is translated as CASSLGQGLFITGELFF. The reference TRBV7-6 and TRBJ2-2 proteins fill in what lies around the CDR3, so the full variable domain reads GAGVSQSPRYKVTKRGQDVALRCDPISGHVSLYWYRQALGQGPEFLTYFNYEAQQDKSGLPNDRFSAERPEGSISTLTIQRTEQRDSAMYRCASSLGQGLFITGELFFGEGSRLTVL.